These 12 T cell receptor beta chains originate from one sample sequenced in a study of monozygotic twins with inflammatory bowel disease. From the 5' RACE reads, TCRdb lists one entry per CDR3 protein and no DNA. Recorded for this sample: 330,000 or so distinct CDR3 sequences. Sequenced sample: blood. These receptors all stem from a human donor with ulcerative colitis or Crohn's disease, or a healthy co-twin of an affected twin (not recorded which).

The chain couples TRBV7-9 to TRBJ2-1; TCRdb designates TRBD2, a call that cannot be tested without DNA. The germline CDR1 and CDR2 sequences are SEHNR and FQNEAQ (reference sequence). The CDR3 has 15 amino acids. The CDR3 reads CASSLSGGMGYEQFF.

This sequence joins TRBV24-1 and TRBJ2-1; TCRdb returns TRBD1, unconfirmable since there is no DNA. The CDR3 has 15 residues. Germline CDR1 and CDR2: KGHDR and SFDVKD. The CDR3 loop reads CATSDGGQPYNEQFF.

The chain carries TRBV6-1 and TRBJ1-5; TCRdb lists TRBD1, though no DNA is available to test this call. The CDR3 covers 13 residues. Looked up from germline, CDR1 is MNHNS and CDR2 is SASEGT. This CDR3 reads CASQQGNYQPQHF.

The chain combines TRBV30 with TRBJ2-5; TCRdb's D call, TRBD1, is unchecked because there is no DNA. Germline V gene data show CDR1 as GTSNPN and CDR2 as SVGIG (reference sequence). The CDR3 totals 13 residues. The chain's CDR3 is CAWGQDNQETQYF.

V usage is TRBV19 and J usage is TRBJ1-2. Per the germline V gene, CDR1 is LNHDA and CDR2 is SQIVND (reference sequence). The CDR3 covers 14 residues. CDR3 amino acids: CASSPGTSVYGYTF.

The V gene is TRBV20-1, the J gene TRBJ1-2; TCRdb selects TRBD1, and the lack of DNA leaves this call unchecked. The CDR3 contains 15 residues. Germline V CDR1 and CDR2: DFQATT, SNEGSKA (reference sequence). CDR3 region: CSARDGGGQYYGYTF.

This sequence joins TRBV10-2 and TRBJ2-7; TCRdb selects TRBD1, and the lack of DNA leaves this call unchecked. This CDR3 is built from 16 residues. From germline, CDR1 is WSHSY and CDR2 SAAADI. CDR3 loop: CASSVRGFSSAYEQYF.

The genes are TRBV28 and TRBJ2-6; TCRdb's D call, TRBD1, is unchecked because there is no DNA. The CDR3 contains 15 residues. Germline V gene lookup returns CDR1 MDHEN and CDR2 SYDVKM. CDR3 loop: CASSRQGAGANVLTF.

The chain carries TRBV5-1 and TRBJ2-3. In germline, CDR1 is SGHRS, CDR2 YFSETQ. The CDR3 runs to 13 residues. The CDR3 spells CASSFLLTDTQYF.

CDR3 loop: CASSVRRVGTQYF. The J gene is TRBJ2-3, the V gene TRBV5-8. CDR1 is SGHTS, CDR2 YDEGEE, per germline. The CDR3 extends over 13 amino acids.

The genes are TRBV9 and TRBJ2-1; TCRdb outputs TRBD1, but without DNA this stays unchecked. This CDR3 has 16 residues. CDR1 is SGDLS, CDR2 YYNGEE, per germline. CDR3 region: CASSPGQEPTYNEQFF.

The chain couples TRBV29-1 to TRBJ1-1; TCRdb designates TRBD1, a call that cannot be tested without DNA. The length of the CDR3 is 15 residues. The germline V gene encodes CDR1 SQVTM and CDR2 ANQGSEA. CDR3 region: CSVGSPGVGYTEAFF. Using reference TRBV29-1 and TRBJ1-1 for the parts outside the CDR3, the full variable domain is SAVISQKPSRDICQRGTSLTIQCQVDSQVTMMFWYRQQPGQSLTLIATANQGSEATYESGFVIDKFPISRPNLTFSTLTVSNMSPEDSSIYLCSVGSPGVGYTEAFFGQGTRLTVV.